The 18 T cell receptor beta chains below come from one sample, sequenced in a study of identical twins. Using its own MiXCR run on the 5' RACE reads, TCRdb lists one record per CDR3 protein. This sample has fewer than 450,000 distinct CDR3 sequences; roughly 9% occur once, and the top ten carry under 9.5%. The sequenced material came from naive T cells sorted from blood. The receptors were gathered from a woman aged 50 to 65 in good health.

This clonotype came up many times. The CDR3 sequence: CASSLSGDEQFF. DNA of the CDR3: TGTGCCAGCAGCCTGTCGGGCGATGAGCAGTTCTTC. This chain joins TRBV4-2 and TRBJ2-1; no reliable D call. This CDR3 is built from 12 residues. The V end was cut by 4 bases, the J end by 8 bases, with 9 bases between. Germline CDR1 LGHNA, CDR2 YNFKEQ.

This clonotype was seen only a few times. CDR3 protein: CAISETGTGSGYEQYF. The CDR3 nucleotides read TGTGCCATCAGTGAGACCGGGACAGGGAGTGGCTACGAGCAGTACTTC. The rearrangement links TRBV10-3 to TRBJ2-7, with TRBD1 matching 9 bases. The CDR3 length is 16 residues. V shed 2 bases and J 3 bases; nucleotides not matched to a gene: 8. In germline, CDR1 is ENHRY, CDR2 SYGVKD.

The chain carries TRBV5-1 and TRBJ1-1; D is possibly TRBD1 (5 bases). The germline CDR1 and CDR2 sequences are SGHRS and YFSETQ. Deletions cut 6 bases from V and 1 base from J, with 13 bases between. The CDR3 totals 14 residues. CDR3 sequence reads: CASMSGPGNTEAFF. The CDR3 region has the DNA TGCGCCAGCATGTCGGGACCAGGGAACACTGAAGCTTTCTTT.

This clonotype was counted many times. Written as DNA, the CDR3 is TGTGCCAGCAGTTTTAACAGGGGTGGCACCGGGGAGCTGTTTTTT. It yields the protein CASSFNRGGTGELFF. J is TRBJ2-2 and V is TRBV27, with 7 nucleotides matching TRBD1. Germline lookup yields CDR1 MNHEY and CDR2 SMNVEV (reference sequence). Trimming cost V 3 bases and J 4 bases; bases outside gene matches: 5. This CDR3 has 15 amino acids.

The chain couples TRBV5-1 to TRBJ1-1; D uncertain. Trimming shortened V by 1 base and J by 1 base, and 8 bases separated the two germline ends. CDR3 length: 14 residues. Germline V CDR1 and CDR2: SGHRS, YFSETQ. The CDR3 nucleotides are TGCGCCAGCAGCTTGCATTTCTCGAACACTGAAGCTTTCTTT. This translates into CASSLHFSNTEAFF.

This clonotype has only a few counts. The V call is TRBV20-1, the J call TRBJ2-5; TRBD2 matches 8 bases. V shed 0 bases, J shed 5 bases, and the junction held 14 bases outside the gene matches. The germline V gene has CDR1 DFQATT and CDR2 SNEGSKA (reference sequence). This CDR3 is built from 17 residues. CDR3 DNA sequence: TGCAGTGCTAGAGATAACGCGAACGGGAGGGCCTGGGAGACCCAGTACTTC. Translation: CSARDNANGRAWETQYF.

V and J are TRBV12-3 or TRBV12-4 and TRBJ2-7, with 9 bases identical to TRBD2. Germline trimming cut 7 bases from V and 0 bases from J; bases unmatched to any gene: 4. This CDR3 is 14 amino acids long. The CDR3 here is CASTWTSVSYEQYF. The CDR3 region has the DNA TGTGCCAGCACCTGGACTAGCGTCTCCTACGAGCAGTACTTC.

There are many counts of this clonotype. This chain joins TRBV11-2 and TRBJ2-5; D is undetermined. The CDR3 consists of 14 residues. Germline V lookup: CDR1 SGHAT, CDR2 FQNNGV. Between the trimmed V and J ends, which lost 0 bases and 7 bases, there was a span of 12 bases. In DNA, the CDR3 is TGTGCCAGCAGCTTAGAAAGGACCACCAGGACCCAGTACTTC. Encoded protein: CASSLERTTRTQYF.

This chain uses TRBV7-2 with TRBJ2-2; D unclear. V lost 1 base and J 7 bases, leaving 10 bases between the germline ends. The CDR3 is 14 residues long. Germline V gene data show CDR1 as SGHTA and CDR2 as FQGNSA. CDR3 sequence (DNA): TGTGCCAGCAGCTTAGGTGGATCGATCGGGGAGCTGTTTTTT. As protein: CASSLGGSIGELFF.

This clonotype was detected many times. The chain employs TRBV5-1 and TRBJ1-1; tentatively, D is TRBD1 (5 bases). V lost 3 bases, J lost 0 bases, and 9 bases lay in between. The CDR3 is 14 amino acids. Per germline, CDR1 SGHRS and CDR2 YFSETQ. The CDR3 DNA reads TGCGCCAGCAGCTCGACAGCTTTGAACACTGAAGCTTTCTTT. This sequence encodes CASSSTALNTEAFF.

In this sample, this clonotype turned up a few times. The chain couples TRBV10-3 to TRBJ2-5; 7 positions agree with TRBD1. The CDR3 covers 14 residues. Germline V gene data show CDR1 as ENHRY and CDR2 as SYGVKD. J gave up 4 bases and V 4 bases, and 6 bases lay outside the gene matches. The CDR3 DNA reads as TGTGCCATCAGTGGCCAAGGGGGCCTAGAGACCCAGTACTTC. It codes for CAISGQGGLETQYF.

This chain connects TRBV4-1 to TRBJ2-2, with 9 nucleotides matching TRBD2. CDR3 length: 16 residues. Germline V CDR1 and CDR2: MGHRA, YSYEKL. V was pared by 1 base and J by 6 bases, with 6 bases of the junction left unmatched. The CDR3 bases are TGCGCCAGCAGCCAAGTCGGCGGGAGGGCCTCCGGGGAGCTGTTTTTT. This encodes CASSQVGGRASGELFF.

This clonotype was observed many times. This chain links TRBV10-3 with TRBJ1-1; D is uncertain. V was clipped by 2 bases and J by 7 bases, with 8 bases between them. The germline V gene has CDR1 ENHRY and CDR2 SYGVKD. The CDR3 covers 12 residues. CDR3 protein: CAISEPGLEAFF. The CDR3 DNA sequence: TGTGCCATCAGTGAGCCCGGACTTGAAGCTTTCTTT.

This clonotype has at least ten counts. CDR3 sequence (DNA): TGCGCCAGCAGCCACCCCCTGGGCCGGAACACCGGGGAGCTGTTTTTT. Residues: CASSHPLGRNTGELFF. The V gene is TRBV4-1, the J gene TRBJ2-2; D ambiguous. With 3 bases removed from V and 1 base from J, the gap between germline ends came to 12 bases. CDR1 is MGHRA, CDR2 YSYEKL, per germline. The CDR3 runs 16 residues.

There are a few counts of this clonotype. The J gene is TRBJ1-4, the V gene TRBV5-1; D gene uncertain. This CDR3 region has 13 residues. The germline CDR1 and CDR2 sequences are SGHRS and YFSETQ. The V end was cut by 0 bases, the J end by 6 bases, with 6 bases between. Written as DNA, the CDR3 is TGCGCCAGCAGCTTGGAATCAGATGAAAAACTGTTTTTT. This gives the protein CASSLESDEKLFF.

This clonotype was detected a few times. The chain employs TRBV12-3 or TRBV12-4 and TRBJ2-6, with TRBD1 identical over 7 bases. The V and J ends lost 5 bases and 5 bases, in that order; junction bases with no gene match: 9. The CDR3 has 16 amino acids. The CDR3 DNA reads TGTGCCAGCAGTCCTGGACAGGAGACTAGGGCCAACGTCCTGACTTTC. Translating gives CASSPGQETRANVLTF.

This clonotype was seen repeatedly, ten times or more. At one end, the junction sequence differs from germline, possibly due to a read error. This chain connects TRBV12-3 or TRBV12-4 to TRBJ2-1; no reliable D call. The CDR3 covers 12 residues. This CDR3 reads CASSFLPNEQFF. As DNA, the CDR3 is TGCGCCAGCAGCTTTCTCCCAAATGAGCAGTTCTTC.

There are many counts of this clonotype. The rearrangement joins TRBV5-1 to TRBJ1-4; D might be TRBD1 (5 bases). Germline loops: CDR1 SGHRS, CDR2 YFSETQ. This CDR3 has 16 residues. V shed 4 bases and J shed 0 bases, with 13 bases lying between them. The CDR3 coding sequence is TGCGCCAGCAGCCAGGGACGCGGTGCAACTAATGAAAAACTGTTTTTT. It yields the protein CASSQGRGATNEKLFF.